This T cell receptor beta chain was recorded in a study of blood T cell repertoires in COVID-19. Overall study context: T cells, B-cell-depleted T cells, or PBMCs supplied cDNA or gDNA.

In the authors' methods: Amplified reference gene primers provided the basis for estimating nucleated cell counts. Assay used: immunoSEQ multiplex PCR; TCRdb lists only in-frame clones, some missing. D and trimming come from the DNA, and the V and J calls and clone size come from that table. Of just over 25,000 clones listed, around 87% are singletons. The trim removed 3 bases at V and 3 bases at J, leaving 12 bases unmatched. Germline V gene sequence: CDR1 SQVTM, CDR2 ANQGSEA. The CDR3 sequence is 16 residues long. This sequence joins TRBV29-1 and TRBJ2-3; TRBD2 matches at 7 bases. Sequencing was done on a sample of peripheral blood. The clonotype originates from a man between 65 and 85 years old with acute or convalescent COVID-19. In DNA form, the CDR3 reads TGCAGCGTTGAGAGTGGGCTAGCGGACCTTACAGATACGCAGTATTTT. Its protein is CSVESGLADLTDTQYF.